Presented here are 17 T cell receptor beta chains from one specimen sequenced in a study of blood T cell repertoires in COVID-19. Produced via immunoSEQ multiplex PCR; TCRdb's table is partial and in-frame only. Of around 220,000 clones listed, about 88% were seen once; the top ten hold 2.1%. Sequencing was done on a sample of peripheral blood. Source of these receptors: a woman aged 40 to 50 who had recovered from COVID-19.

J is TRBJ1-1 and V is TRBV15; the D gene is possibly TRBD1 (6 bases). CDR1 LNHNV and CDR2 YYDKDF come from the germline V gene (reference sequence). CDR3 size: 15 residues. With 4 bases removed from V and 6 bases from J, the gap between germline ends came to 18 bases. The CDR3 DNA follows: TGTGCCACCAGCAAAGGGGGGGCAGGACGTGCTGAAGCTTTCTTT. Its protein is CATSKGGAGRAEAFF. Drawing the rest from reference TRBV15 and TRBJ1-1, the complete variable domain is DAMVIQNPRYQVTQFGKPVTLSCSQTLNHNVMYWYQQKSSQAPKLLFHYYDKDFNNEADTPDNFQSRRPNTSFCFLDIRSPGLGDTAMYLCATSKGGAGRAEAFFGQGTRLTVV.

As DNA, the CDR3 is TGTGCCTGGAGTGTTTGGCAGGGGAAAAACATTCAGTACTTC. It specifies CAWSVWQGKNIQYF. The rearrangement joins TRBV30 to TRBJ2-4, with D tentatively TRBD1 (6 bases). The CDR3 spans 14 residues. Trimming left V 0 bases short and J 4 bases short, with 10 bases between. Germline V gene lookup returns CDR1 GTSNPN and CDR2 SVGIG (reference sequence).

This clone has just one count. The chain has TRBV21-1 and TRBJ2-5; the D call in the table, TRBD2, was not verified against the DNA. TRBV21-1 is deemed a pseudogene. The CDR3 loop spans 14 amino acids. CDR3: CASTLAGDKETQYF. CDR3 DNA sequence: TGTGCCAGCACCCTAGCGGGGGATAAAGAGACCCAGTACTTC.

The chain uses TRBV3-1 (or the pseudogene TRBV3-2) and TRBJ2-5, with D maybe TRBD2 (6 bases). Per the germline V gene, CDR1 is LGHDT and CDR2 is YNNKEL (reference sequence). This CDR3 region has 17 residues. The ends were cut back, 1 base at V and 1 base at J, with 16 bases in the middle. CDR3 in DNA: TGTGCCAGCAGCCAAGGGCGGGACTCGCGGGTCCAAGAGACCCAGTACTTC. It translates to CASSQGRDSRVQETQYF.

This clone came up once. The V call is TRBV15, the J call TRBJ2-1, with TRBD2 identical over 7 bases. Trimming cost V 2 bases and J 1 base; bases outside gene matches: 5. This CDR3 contains 16 residues. Germline V CDR1 and CDR2: LNHNV, YYDKDF (reference sequence). In DNA form, the CDR3 reads TGTGCCACCAGCAGACAGAAGGGACTATCCTACAATGAGCAGTTCTTC. This gives the protein CATSRQKGLSYNEQFF.

The rearrangement joins TRBV5-4 to TRBJ2-7, with 7 nucleotides matching TRBD2. This CDR3 spans 13 amino acids. Germline V gene sequence: CDR1 SGHNT, CDR2 YYREEE (reference sequence). Germline trimming cut 0 bases from V and 10 bases from J; bases unmatched to any gene: 7. CDR3 DNA sequence: TGTGCCAGCAGCTTGGTCCAGGGAGGGGAACAGTACTTC. This encodes CASSLVQGGEQYF.

The CDR3 here is CAWKKDRVPSPLHF. The CDR3 bases are TGTGCCTGGAAGAAGGACAGGGTCCCTTCACCCCTCCACTTT. This rearrangement joins TRBV30 to TRBJ1-6; the match to TRBD1 covers 8 bases. Per the germline V gene, CDR1 is GTSNPN and CDR2 is SVGIG (reference sequence). The junction had 8 bases not matched to a gene; V was cut back by 4 bases and J by 9 bases. This CDR3 comprises 14 residues.

The chain carries TRBV19 and TRBJ1-1; tentative D call: TRBD1 (6 bases). Trimming cost V 3 bases and J 2 bases, with 10 bases left between them. This CDR3 region has 14 residues. Germline lookup yields CDR1 LNHDA and CDR2 SQIVND (reference sequence). The DNA of the CDR3 is TGTGCCAGTAGTATCTGGACAGCCAACACTGAAGCTTTCTTT. Translation gives CASSIWTANTEAFF.

The gene calls are TRBV7-2 and TRBJ1-1; tentative D call: TRBD1 (5 bases). Germline V gives CDR1 SGHTA, CDR2 FQGNSA. Trimming shortened V by 7 bases and J by 11 bases, and 23 bases separated the two germline ends. The CDR3 has 14 residues. CDR3 nucleotides: TGTGCCAGCACCCTAGCGATCGGGGGAGAAACGGCTTTCTTT. Translated: CASTLAIGGETAFF.

The chain uses TRBV18 and TRBJ2-7, with D unresolved. Looked up from germline, CDR1 is KGHSH and CDR2 is LQKENI. This CDR3 spans 12 amino acids. Trimming took 6 bases from V and 3 from J, leaving 9 bases between them. In nucleotides, the CDR3 is TGTGCCAGCTCCTCCAACAGCTACGAGCAGTACTTC. It specifies CASSSNSYEQYF.

The chain combines TRBV19 with TRBJ1-2; 7 nucleotides match TRBD1. The V gene end was trimmed by 3 bases and the J gene end by 1 base; junction bases not matched to a gene: 5. Germline lookup yields CDR1 LNHDA and CDR2 SQIVND (reference sequence). The CDR3 is 15 amino acids. Written as DNA, the CDR3 is TGTGCCAGTAGTATTGGACAGGACCGTAACTATGGCTACACCTTC. Its translation: CASSIGQDRNYGYTF.

This chain links TRBV14 with TRBJ2-1; 11 bases align to TRBD2. The CDR3 spans 16 residues. Trimming cost V 0 bases and J 10 bases; bases outside gene matches: 8. Per the germline V gene, CDR1 is SGHDN and CDR2 is FVKESK. CDR3 bases: TGTGCCAGCAGCCAAGAGCTAGCGGGAGGAAAGAGCGAGCAGTTCTTC. Translating gives CASSQELAGGKSEQFF.

The CDR3 here is CASSMASGGARSAGELFF. Here the CDR3 DNA reads TGTGCCAGTAGTATGGCTAGCGGGGGGGCCAGGTCGGCCGGGGAGCTGTTTTTT. The chain is built from TRBV19 and TRBJ2-2; 12 bases align to TRBD2. Germline values: CDR1 LNHDA, CDR2 SQIVND (reference sequence). V was clipped by 3 bases and J by 6 bases; unmatched bases: 11. The CDR3 is 18 residues long.

V usage is TRBV7-3 and J usage is TRBJ2-3; 15 bases are a match to TRBD2. The ends lost 4 bases at V and 8 bases at J; junction bases unmatched: 7. Germline-derived CDR1 and CDR2 are SGHTA and FQGTGA. The CDR3 spans 16 residues. The CDR3 DNA follows: TGTGCCAGCAGCTCAGGACTAGCGGGAGGGTCAGGTACGCAGTATTTT. This sequence encodes CASSSGLAGGSGTQYF.

This chain uses TRBV29-1 with TRBJ2-5, with D possibly TRBD1 on 5 matching bases. Germline V CDR1 and CDR2: SQVTM, ANQGSEA. Trimming removed 4 bases at V and 2 bases at J, with 17 bases between. The CDR3 runs to 15 residues. The chain's CDR3 is CSVVRQNYLQETQYF. The CDR3 DNA is TGCAGCGTTGTGCGACAGAACTACCTACAAGAGACCCAGTACTTC.

The rearrangement links TRBV5-1 to TRBJ2-1; 13 bases line up with TRBD2. CDR1 and CDR2 (germline): SGHRS, YFSETQ. This CDR3 is built from 17 residues. V lost 3 bases to trimming and J lost 6 bases; unmatched junction nucleotides: 9. The CDR3 here is CASSSNPRTSGGNEQFF. The CDR3 DNA is TGCGCCAGCAGCTCCAACCCGAGGACTAGCGGGGGCAATGAGCAGTTCTTC.

This chain joins TRBV2 and TRBJ2-2; 10 bases align to TRBD1. Germline CDR1 reads SNHLY; CDR2 reads FYNNEI. J was trimmed by 13 bases and V by 9 bases; bases with no gene match: 11. The CDR3 runs 13 residues. CDR3 loop: CASDAERDRGLFF. The CDR3, as DNA: TGTGCCAGTGACGCGGAACGGGACAGGGGGCTGTTTTTT.